This T cell receptor beta chain was found in a study of glioma-infiltrating T cells. Study-wide context: Target coverage was roughly 4.5- to 11-fold for roughly one million blood T cells.

A note on this clonotype: Its antigen is unknown.

CDR3 length: 11 amino acids. After removal of 3 bases from V and 9 bases from J, the junction contained 1 base not matched to a gene. Germline V gene sequence: CDR1 LGHNA, CDR2 YNFKEQ. Study conclusions and caveats: Patients with low tissue-blood divergence carried a signature set of shared blood CDR3 motifs. Gliomas, especially low-grade, showed above-expected tissue-blood divergence; non-neoplastic patients showed below.

Amplification of TCR alpha and beta CDR3 regions from RNA used iRepertoire nested multiplex PCR. One entry per CDR3 protein results from TCRdb running MiXCR on the multiplex PCR reads. The sample includes about 380,000 distinct CDR3 sequences, roughly two fifths of them seen just once. The sample comprised glioma tissue, nonneoplastic brain tissue, or PBMCs (not recorded which). V gene TRBV4-2 combines with J gene TRBJ2-7, with TRBD1 matching 8 bases. This TCR came from a human donor with low-grade glioma or glioblastoma, undergoing nonglioma brain surgery, or in good health (not recorded which). This CDR3 reads CASSQGTGQYF. Written as DNA, the CDR3 is TGTGCCAGCAGCCAGGGGACAGGGCAGTACTTC.